Given below is one T cell receptor beta chain in context. This clone's antigen is unknown. No base qualities exist here, and no much larger clone lies one base off it. TCRbeta CDR3 regions were amplified from genomic DNA by means of the immunoSEQ Assay, a bias-controlled multiplex PCR. The study's own analysis went as follows. Within the assay, amplification of reference gene primers was used to estimate how many nucleated cells each sample contained. To quantify the absolute abundance of each unique TCRbeta CDR3 rearrangement, sequence reads were collapsed and filtered. For each sample, productive Simpson clonality was calculated as the square root of Simpson's diversity index over productive rearrangements. TCRdb took over this immuneACCESS table, retaining in-frame rearrangements with V and J assigned. Such tables are incomplete; in checked studies, under half of the missing clones stem from an unresolved V gene, and the remainder is unexplained. V, J and clone size derive from that table, while D and trimming were established from the DNA sequence. The table for this sample lists 240,000 or so clones; around 81% of them were counted only once. The ten largest account for roughly 2% of the sample.

The entry originates in a study of blood T cell repertoires in COVID-19 (dated by TCRdb to 2020 to 2021). With respect to the entire study: Collaborator samples came from the United States, Italy and Spain and covered acute and convalescent phases of COVID-19. The prospective study material was composed of cDNA or gDNA derived from T cells, B-cell-depleted T cells, or PBMCs. The repertoires were made available in a free public database intended to serve as a resource for research on the immune response to SARS-CoV-2. Subjects who had been exposed to COVID-19, were actively infected with it, or had recovered from it provided the deeply sampled blood TCRbeta repertoires that made up the dataset. The samples were drawn from two sources: the first 160 participants of the ongoing ImmuneRACE study, and over 1,000 subjects contributed by 6 global collaborators. HLA class I and class II types, where available, came from metadata supplied by the sample provider rather than from assay-based typing. The sample metadata nearly always contained a de-identified subject ID, COVID-19 status, age in years and sex. The paper's findings and limits, for the study overall: How much clinical and demographic metadata was included differed by source and by participant, and the metadata was provided uncurated.

Another Seattle source contributed samples from volunteer blood donors who had recovered from COVID-19. The collaborating institutions used their own protocols to collect whole blood in K2EDTA tubes. For TCRbeta analysis, collaborator samples were shipped as frozen whole blood, as isolated PBMCs, or as DNA extracted from either sample type. From the cysteine through the phenylalanine, the CDR3 covers 17 amino acids. CDR3 DNA only is kept here, 51 bases in frame from base 1. From V the trimming removes 4 bases and from J it removes 6 bases, while the gene matches leave 15 bases of the junction unaccounted for. CDR1 and CDR2, looked up from the germline V gene, are MDHEN and SYDVKM.

This chain is built from TRBV28 and TRBJ2-1; TRBD1 aligns with 7 central bases. Specimen: peripheral blood. This sequence originates from a man aged 25 to 40 who had recovered from COVID-19. The CDR3 has the sequence CASSSRTLWTGFNEQFF. The nucleotide sequence reads as follows: TGTGCCAGCAGTTCCCGTACCCTCTGGACAGGTTTCAATGAGCAGTTCTTC.